The clone carrying this TCR beta chain showed up just a few times. Deletions cut 5 bases from V and 6 bases from J, with 11 bases between. The CDR3 totals 12 residues. This specimen belongs to a study of early T cells in non-severe SARS-CoV-2 infection. In the study overall: Chains stayed unpaired after sequencing of bulk RNA from unsorted whole blood.

Individual cDNA molecules received unique molecular identifiers during library preparation. Using its own MiXCR run on the 5' RACE reads, TCRdb lists one record per CDR3 protein. This table has 70,000 or so distinct CDR3 sequences, roughly 10% appearing once. J is TRBJ2-7 and V is TRBV12-3 or TRBV12-4; D gene uncertain. Material for sequencing was whole blood. The receptor was derived from an adult who was a healthcare worker with PCR-confirmed SARS-CoV-2 infection or an uninfected control (not recorded which). The CDR3 coding sequence is TGTGCCAGCAGTCTGACCCCTCTCGAGCAGTACTTC. Translation gives CASSLTPLEQYF.